This T cell receptor (beta chain) was captured by sequencing in a study of T cells in Graves' hyperthyroidism and ophthalmopathy. Overall study context: The blood sample was taken at first diagnosis, before treatment began.

Looked up from germline, CDR1 is LGHDT and CDR2 is YNNKEL (reference sequence). V lost 3 bases and J 2 bases, leaving 2 bases between the germline ends. CDR3 length: 11 residues. Amplified TCR beta CDR3 regions derived from RNA transcripts. The primer set for the first-round RT-PCR of the TCR CDR3 was HTBI. Each CDR3 protein gets one entry after TCRdb re-called the multiplex PCR reads with MiXCR. The sample lists 300,000 to 500,000 distinct CDR3 sequences; roughly an eighth were seen once. A note on this clonotype: Its target is unknown. This may come from a read error, since a much larger clone is one base off.

Study-wide results and caveats: Ophthalmopathy was separated from stable hyperthyroidism by a 13 V-J model. Ophthalmopathy, as predicted by the model, came a median roughly 6.8 months after the prediction. Within blood appeared most thyroid clonotypes that had expanded above 0.001.

The rearrangement uses TRBV3-1 and TRBJ2-7; no reliable D call. Sequenced material: blood. The receptor comes from a man between 50 and 59 years old with Graves' ophthalmopathy. The CDR3 reads CASSHPYEQYF. CDR3 DNA: TGTGCCAGCAGCCATCCCTACGAGCAGTACTTC.